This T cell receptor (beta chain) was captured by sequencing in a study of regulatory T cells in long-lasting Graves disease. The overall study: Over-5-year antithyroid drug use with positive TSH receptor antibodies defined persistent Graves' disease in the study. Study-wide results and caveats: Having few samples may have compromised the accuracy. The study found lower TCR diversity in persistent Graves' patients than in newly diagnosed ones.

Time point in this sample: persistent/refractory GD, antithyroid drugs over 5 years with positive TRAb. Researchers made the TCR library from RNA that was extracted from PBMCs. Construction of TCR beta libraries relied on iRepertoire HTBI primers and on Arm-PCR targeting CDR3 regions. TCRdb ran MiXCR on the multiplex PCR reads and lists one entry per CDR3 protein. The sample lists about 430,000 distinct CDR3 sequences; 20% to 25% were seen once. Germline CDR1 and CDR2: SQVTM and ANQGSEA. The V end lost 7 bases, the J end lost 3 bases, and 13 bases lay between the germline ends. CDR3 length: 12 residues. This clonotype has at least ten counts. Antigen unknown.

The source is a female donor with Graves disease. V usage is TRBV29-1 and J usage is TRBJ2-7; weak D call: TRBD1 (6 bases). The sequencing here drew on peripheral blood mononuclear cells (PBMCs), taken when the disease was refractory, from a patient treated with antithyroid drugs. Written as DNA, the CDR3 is TGCAGCGCCCGGGACACCTACTACGAGCAGTACTTC. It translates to CSARDTYYEQYF.